A selection of T cell receptor beta chains follows, all from one sample in a study of blood T cell repertoires in COVID-19. Profiled with immunoSEQ multiplex PCR; TCRdb holds only in-frame clones, not every one. This repertoire shows 250,000 to 300,000 clones, less than 90% found once; its top ten account for 3.5% to 5.5%. What was sequenced was peripheral blood. The source is a man between 60 and 75 years old who had recovered from COVID-19. The CDR3 runs from the conserved cysteine through the conserved F or W. A D gene is named only where the DNA matches it firmly. Clone size, where shown, is once, few, many, or a class for clones that have expanded.

D: TRBD2
size: .
J: TRBJ2-3
V: TRBV19
CDR3: CASRRGGTDTQYF
DNA: TGTGCCAGTAGGCGGGGGGGAACAGATACGCAGTATTTT

D: TRBD1
size: .
J: TRBJ1-5
V: TRBV2
CDR3: CASLRGGQGREQPQHF
DNA: TGTGCCAGCCTACGTGGGGGACAGGGACGAGAACAGCCCCAGCATTTT

D: TRBD2
size: once
J: TRBJ2-5
V: TRBV5-1
CDR3: CASSLTGLAGQETQYF
DNA: TGCGCCAGCAGCTTGACCGGACTAGCGGGCCAAGAGACCCAGTACTTC

D: .
size: .
J: TRBJ2-4
V: TRBV20-1
CDR3: CSATPRDIQYF
DNA: TGCAGTGCTACTCCCCGGGACATTCAGTACTTC

D: .
size: .
J: TRBJ1-1
V: TRBV28
CDR3: CASRGGLEAFF
DNA: TGTGCCAGCCGCGGGGGGCTAGAAGCTTTCTTT

D: TRBD1
size: .
J: TRBJ2-7
V: TRBV6-5
CDR3: CASSTPGQGDEQYF
DNA: TGTGCCAGCAGTACCCCGGGACAGGGGGACGAGCAGTACTTC

D: TRBD2
size: .
J: TRBJ2-1
V: TRBV7-8
CDR3: CASSLSGLVSDEQFF
DNA: TGTGCCAGCAGCTTATCGGGACTAGTCAGCGATGAGCAGTTCTTC

D: .
size: .
J: TRBJ2-7
V: TRBV6-1
CDR3: CASSETRFYEQYF
DNA: TGTGCCAGCAGTGAAACTAGATTCTACGAGCAGTACTTC

D: TRBD2
size: .
J: TRBJ2-3
V: TRBV18
CDR3: CASSPPGIAGNTDTQYF
DNA: TGTGCCAGCTCACCACCAGGGATAGCGGGGAACACAGATACGCAGTATTTT

D: TRBD1
size: .
J: TRBJ1-5
V: TRBV10-3
CDR3: CATNRGADQPQHF
DNA: TGTGCCACGAACAGGGGGGCTGATCAGCCCCAGCATTTT

D: .
size: .
J: TRBJ2-2
V: TRBV9
CDR3: CASSPGGADTGELFF
DNA: TGTGCCAGCAGCCCTGGAGGTGCGGACACCGGGGAGCTGTTTTTT

D: .
size: .
J: TRBJ1-2
V: TRBV4-2
CDR3: CASSQVVQGSYGYTF
DNA: TGTGCCAGCAGCCAAGTTGTTCAGGGTTCTTACGGCTACACCTTC

D: .
size: .
J: TRBJ2-1
V: TRBV7-9
CDR3: CASSLGANSYNEQFF
DNA: TGTGCCAGCAGCTTAGGGGCCAACTCCTACAATGAGCAGTTCTTC

D: TRBD1
size: .
J: TRBJ2-6
V: TRBV19
CDR3: CASSTIDRAGANVLTF
DNA: TGTGCCAGTAGTACCATCGACAGGGCTGGGGCCAACGTCCTGACTTTC